This T cell receptor beta chain was sequenced during a study of blood T cell repertoires in COVID-19. Overall study: T cells, B-cell-depleted T cells, or PBMCs provided the cDNA or gDNA that served as material.

Participants spanned ages about 18 to 100 years and resided in about 24 US areas. Each participant's cohort was designated according to participant-reported clinical history. The CDR3 spans 16 residues. Per the germline V gene, CDR1 is LGHDT and CDR2 is YNNKEL (reference sequence). Trimming removed 3 bases at V and 2 bases at J, with 11 bases between. Under the authors' procedure: Reference gene primer amplification in the assay estimated nucleated cell counts. Profiling relied on immunoSEQ multiplex PCR, and the TCRdb table lists in-frame clones only, not all of them. V and J calls and clone size are given by that table; D and trimming were obtained from the DNA. The sample has 130,000 or so clones; 80% to 90% are singletons.

The chain recombines TRBV3-1 (or the pseudogene TRBV3-2) with TRBJ2-6, with D tentatively TRBD2 (6 bases). What was sequenced was PBMCs or T cells enriched from blood (not recorded which). This receptor was identified in a woman between 50 and 59 years old with acute COVID-19. The CDR3 here is CASSQEEGTGANVLTF. CDR3 DNA sequence: TGTGCCAGCAGCCAGGAGGAGGGGACTGGGGCCAACGTCCTGACTTTC.